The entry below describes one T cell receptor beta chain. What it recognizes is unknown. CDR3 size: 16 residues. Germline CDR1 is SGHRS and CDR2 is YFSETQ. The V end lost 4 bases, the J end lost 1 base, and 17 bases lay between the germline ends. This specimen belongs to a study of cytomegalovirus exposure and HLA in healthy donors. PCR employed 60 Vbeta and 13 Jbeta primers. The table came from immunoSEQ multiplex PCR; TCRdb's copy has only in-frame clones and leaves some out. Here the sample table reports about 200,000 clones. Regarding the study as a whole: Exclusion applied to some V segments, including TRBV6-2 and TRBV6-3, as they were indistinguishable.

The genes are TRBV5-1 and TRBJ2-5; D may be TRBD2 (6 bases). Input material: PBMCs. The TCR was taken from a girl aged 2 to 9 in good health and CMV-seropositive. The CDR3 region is CASSILEGRAQETQYF. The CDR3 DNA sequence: TGCGCCAGCAGCATATTGGAGGGCCGGGCCCAAGAGACCCAGTACTTC.